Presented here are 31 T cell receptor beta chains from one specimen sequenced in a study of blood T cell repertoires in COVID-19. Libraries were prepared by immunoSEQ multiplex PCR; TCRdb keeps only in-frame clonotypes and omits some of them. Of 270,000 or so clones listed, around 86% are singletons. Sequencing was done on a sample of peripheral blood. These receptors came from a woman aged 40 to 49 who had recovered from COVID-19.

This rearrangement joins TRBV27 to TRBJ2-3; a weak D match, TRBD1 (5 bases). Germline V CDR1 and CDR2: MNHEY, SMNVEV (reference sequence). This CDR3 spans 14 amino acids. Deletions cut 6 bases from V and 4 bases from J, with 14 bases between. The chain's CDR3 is CASSPGPRADTQYF. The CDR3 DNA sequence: TGTGCCAGCAGCCCCGGGCCCAGGGCAGATACGCAGTATTTT.

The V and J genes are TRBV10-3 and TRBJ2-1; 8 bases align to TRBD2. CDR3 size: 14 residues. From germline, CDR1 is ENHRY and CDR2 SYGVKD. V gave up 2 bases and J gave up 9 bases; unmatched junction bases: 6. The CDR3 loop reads CAISEGGLEVEQFF. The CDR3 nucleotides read TGTGCCATCAGTGAGGGGGGACTAGAGGTTGAGCAGTTCTTC.

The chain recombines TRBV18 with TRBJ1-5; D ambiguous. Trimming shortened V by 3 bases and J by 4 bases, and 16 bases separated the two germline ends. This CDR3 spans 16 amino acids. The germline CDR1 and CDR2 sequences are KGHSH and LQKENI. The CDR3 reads CASSPFSGSDNQPQHF. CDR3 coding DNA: TGTGCCAGCTCACCGTTCAGTGGTTCAGATAATCAGCCCCAGCATTTT.

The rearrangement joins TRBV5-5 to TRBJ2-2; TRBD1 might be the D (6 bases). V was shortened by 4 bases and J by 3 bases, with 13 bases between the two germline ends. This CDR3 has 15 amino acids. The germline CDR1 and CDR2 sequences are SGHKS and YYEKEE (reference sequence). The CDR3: CASSLTGFDTGELFF. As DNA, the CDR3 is TGTGCCAGCAGCCTAACAGGGTTCGACACCGGGGAGCTGTTTTTT.

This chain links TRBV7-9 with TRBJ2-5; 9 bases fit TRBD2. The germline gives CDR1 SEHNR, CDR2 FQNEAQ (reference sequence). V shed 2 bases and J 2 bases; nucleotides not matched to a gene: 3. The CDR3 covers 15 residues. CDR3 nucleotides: TGTGCCAGCAGCTTAAGGCTAGCGGGGCAAGAGACCCAGTACTTC. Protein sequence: CASSLRLAGQETQYF.

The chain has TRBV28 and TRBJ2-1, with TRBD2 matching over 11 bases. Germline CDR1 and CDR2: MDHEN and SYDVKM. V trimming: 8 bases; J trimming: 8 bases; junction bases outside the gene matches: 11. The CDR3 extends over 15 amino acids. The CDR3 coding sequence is TGTGCCAGCCATGCCCCGACTAGCGGGATCGATGAGCAGTTCTTC. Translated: CASHAPTSGIDEQFF.

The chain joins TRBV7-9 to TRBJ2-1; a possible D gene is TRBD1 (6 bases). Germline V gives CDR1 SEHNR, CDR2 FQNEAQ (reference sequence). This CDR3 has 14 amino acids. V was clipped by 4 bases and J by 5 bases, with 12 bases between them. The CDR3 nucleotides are TGTGCCAGCAGCTCTACAGGGTCTAACAATGAGCAGTTCTTC. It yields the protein CASSSTGSNNEQFF.

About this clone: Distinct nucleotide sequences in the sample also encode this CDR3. This CDR3 is CASSLDSSTDTQYF. The CDR3 nucleotides read TGCGCCAGCAGCTTGGACTCCTCCACAGATACGCAGTATTTT. The chain has TRBV5-1 and TRBJ2-3; the D is unclear. Germline V gene data show CDR1 as SGHRS and CDR2 as YFSETQ. There are 14 residues in the CDR3. Trimming removed 0 bases from V and 2 bases from J, with 7 bases in between.

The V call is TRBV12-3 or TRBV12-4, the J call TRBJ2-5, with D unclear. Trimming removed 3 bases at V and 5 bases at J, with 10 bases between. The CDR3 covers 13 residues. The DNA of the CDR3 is TGTGCCAGCAGTTTTGGTGAGAGGGAGACCCAGTACTTC. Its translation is CASSFGERETQYF.

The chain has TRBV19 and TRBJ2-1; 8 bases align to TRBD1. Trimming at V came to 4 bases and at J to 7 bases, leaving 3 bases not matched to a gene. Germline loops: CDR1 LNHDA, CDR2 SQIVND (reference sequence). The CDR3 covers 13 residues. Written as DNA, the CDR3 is TGTGCCAGTAGTACGACAGGGGTGAATGAGCAGTTCTTC. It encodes CASSTTGVNEQFF.

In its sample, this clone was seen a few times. This CDR3 reads CASSSTDGLAGELSEQYF. In DNA, the CDR3 is TGTGCCAGCAGTTCTACTGACGGACTAGCGGGAGAACTTTCCGAGCAGTACTTC. V gene TRBV28 combines with J gene TRBJ2-7; 13 positions agree with TRBD2. This CDR3 is 18 amino acids long. J gave up 6 bases and V 4 bases, and 15 bases lay outside the gene matches. From germline, CDR1 is MDHEN and CDR2 SYDVKM.

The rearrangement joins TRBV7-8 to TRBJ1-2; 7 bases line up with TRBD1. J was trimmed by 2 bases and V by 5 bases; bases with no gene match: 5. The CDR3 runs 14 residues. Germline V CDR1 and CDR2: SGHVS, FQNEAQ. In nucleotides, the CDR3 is TGTGCCAGCAGCACCGGGACAGCAAACTATGGCTACACCTTC. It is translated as CASSTGTANYGYTF.

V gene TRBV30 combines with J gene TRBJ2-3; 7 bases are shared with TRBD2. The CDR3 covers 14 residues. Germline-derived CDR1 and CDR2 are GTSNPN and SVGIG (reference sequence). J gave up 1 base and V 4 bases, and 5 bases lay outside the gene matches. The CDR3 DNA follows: TGTGCCTGGAAGGCCGCGGGAGGCACAGATACGCAGTATTTT. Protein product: CAWKAAGGTDTQYF.

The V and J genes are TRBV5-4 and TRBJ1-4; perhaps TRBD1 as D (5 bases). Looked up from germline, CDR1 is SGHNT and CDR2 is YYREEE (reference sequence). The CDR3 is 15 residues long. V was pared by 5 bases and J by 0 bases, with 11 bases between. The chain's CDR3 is CASSRDFSTNEKLFF. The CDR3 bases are TGTGCCAGCAGTCGGGACTTCTCAACTAATGAAAAACTGTTTTTT.

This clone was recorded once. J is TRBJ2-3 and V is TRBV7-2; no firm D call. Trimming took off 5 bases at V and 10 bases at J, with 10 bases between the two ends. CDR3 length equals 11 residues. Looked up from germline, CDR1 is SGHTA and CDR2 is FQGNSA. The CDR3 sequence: CASSPASAQYF. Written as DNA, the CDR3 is TGTGCCAGCAGCCCGGCGAGCGCGCAGTATTTT.

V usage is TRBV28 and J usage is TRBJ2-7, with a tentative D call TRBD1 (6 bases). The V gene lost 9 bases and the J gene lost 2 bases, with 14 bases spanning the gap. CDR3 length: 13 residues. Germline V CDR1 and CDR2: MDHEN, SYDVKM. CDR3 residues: CASWSRGPYEQYF. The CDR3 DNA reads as TGTGCCAGTTGGAGCAGGGGACCCTACGAGCAGTACTTC.

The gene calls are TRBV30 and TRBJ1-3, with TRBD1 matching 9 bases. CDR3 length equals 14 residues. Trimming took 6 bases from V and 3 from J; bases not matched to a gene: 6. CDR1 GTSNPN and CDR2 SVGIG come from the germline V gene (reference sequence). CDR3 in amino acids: CACGTGKFGNTIYF. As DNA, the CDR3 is TGTGCCTGCGGGACAGGGAAGTTTGGAAACACCATATATTTT.

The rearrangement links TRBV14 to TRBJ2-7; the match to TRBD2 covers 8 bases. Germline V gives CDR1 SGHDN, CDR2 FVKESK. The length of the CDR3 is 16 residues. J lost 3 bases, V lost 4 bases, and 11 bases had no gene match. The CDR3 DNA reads TGTGCCAGCAGCCGGACCGGGGGGGTCAAGATCTACGAGCAGTACTTC. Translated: CASSRTGGVKIYEQYF. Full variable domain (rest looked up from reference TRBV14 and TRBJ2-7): EAGVTQFPSHSVIEKGQTVTLRCDPISGHDNLYWYRRVMGKEIKFLLHFVKESKQDESGMPNNRFLAERTGGTYSTLKVQPAELEDSGVYFCASSRTGGVKIYEQYFGPGTRLTVT.

CDR3 loop: CASSQQGASKNIQYF. The CDR3 DNA reads as TGTGCCAGCAGTCAACAGGGGGCATCCAAAAACATTCAGTACTTC. This chain links TRBV6-2 or TRBV6-3 with TRBJ2-4; 9 bases match TRBD1. Germline CDR1 MNHEY, CDR2 SVGEGT. This CDR3 spans 15 amino acids. With V trimmed by 5 bases and J by 2 bases, 4 bases remained unmatched.

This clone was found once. Here the CDR3 DNA reads TGTGCCAGCAGAGTAGCGGGAGGGAGCTCCTACAATGAGCAGTTCTTC. It codes for CASRVAGGSSYNEQFF. The rearrangement uses TRBV2 and TRBJ2-1; 11 bases line up with TRBD2. The V and J ends lost 6 bases and 0 bases, in that order; junction bases with no gene match: 4. The length of the CDR3 is 16 residues. The V gene's germline CDR1 is SNHLY and CDR2 FYNNEI.

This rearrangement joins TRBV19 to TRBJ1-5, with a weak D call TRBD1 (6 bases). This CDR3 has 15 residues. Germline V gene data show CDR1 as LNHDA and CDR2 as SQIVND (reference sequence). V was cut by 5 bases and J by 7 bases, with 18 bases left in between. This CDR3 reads CASSSPIRGHQPQHF. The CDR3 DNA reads TGTGCCAGTAGTTCACCCATCAGGGGCCACCAGCCCCAGCATTTT.

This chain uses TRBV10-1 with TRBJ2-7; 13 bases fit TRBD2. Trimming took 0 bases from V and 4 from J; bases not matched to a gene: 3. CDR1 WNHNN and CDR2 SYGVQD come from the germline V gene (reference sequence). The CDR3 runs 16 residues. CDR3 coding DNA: TGCGCCAGCAGTGAGTCGAGGACTAGCGGGAGTTACGAGCAGTACTTC. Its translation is CASSESRTSGSYEQYF.

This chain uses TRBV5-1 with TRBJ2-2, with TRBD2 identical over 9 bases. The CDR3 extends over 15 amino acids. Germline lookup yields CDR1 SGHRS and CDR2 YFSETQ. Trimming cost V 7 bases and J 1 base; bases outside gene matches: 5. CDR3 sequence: CASSLAGMNTGELFF. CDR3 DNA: TGCGCCAGCTCGCTAGCGGGAATGAACACCGGGGAGCTGTTTTTT.

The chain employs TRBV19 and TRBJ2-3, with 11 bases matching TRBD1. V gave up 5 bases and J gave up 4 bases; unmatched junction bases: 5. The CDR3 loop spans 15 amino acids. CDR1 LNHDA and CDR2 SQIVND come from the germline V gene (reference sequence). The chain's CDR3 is CASSVGQGASDTQYF. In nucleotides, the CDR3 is TGTGCCAGTAGTGTCGGACAGGGGGCGTCAGATACGCAGTATTTT. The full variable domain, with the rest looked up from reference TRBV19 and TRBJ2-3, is DGGITQSPKYLFRKEGQNVTLSCEQNLNHDAMYWYRQDPGQGLRLIYYSQIVNDFQKGDIAEGYSVSREKKESFPLTVTSAQKNPTAFYLCASSVGQGASDTQYFGPGTRLTVL.

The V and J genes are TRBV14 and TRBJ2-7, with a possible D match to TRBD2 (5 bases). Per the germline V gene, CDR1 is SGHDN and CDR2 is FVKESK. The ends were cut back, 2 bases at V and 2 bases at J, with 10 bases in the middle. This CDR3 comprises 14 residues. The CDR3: CASSQWESPYEQYF. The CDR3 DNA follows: TGTGCCAGCAGCCAATGGGAGTCGCCCTACGAGCAGTACTTC. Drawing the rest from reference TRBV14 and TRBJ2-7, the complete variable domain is EAGVTQFPSHSVIEKGQTVTLRCDPISGHDNLYWYRRVMGKEIKFLLHFVKESKQDESGMPNNRFLAERTGGTYSTLKVQPAELEDSGVYFCASSQWESPYEQYFGPGTRLTVT.

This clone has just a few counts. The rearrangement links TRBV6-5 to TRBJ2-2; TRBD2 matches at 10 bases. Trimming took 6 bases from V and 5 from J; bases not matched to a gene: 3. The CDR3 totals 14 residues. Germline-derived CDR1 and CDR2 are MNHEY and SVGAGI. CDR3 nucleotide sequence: TGTGCCAGCAGGGCTAGCGGGAGTACCGGGGAGCTGTTTTTT. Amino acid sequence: CASRASGSTGELFF.

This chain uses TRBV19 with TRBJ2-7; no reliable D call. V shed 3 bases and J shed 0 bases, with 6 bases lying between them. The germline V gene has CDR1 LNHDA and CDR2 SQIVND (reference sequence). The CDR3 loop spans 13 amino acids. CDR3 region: CASSIQDSYEQYF. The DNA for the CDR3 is TGTGCCAGTAGTATTCAGGACTCCTACGAGCAGTACTTC. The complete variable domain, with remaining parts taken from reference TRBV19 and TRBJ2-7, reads DGGITQSPKYLFRKEGQNVTLSCEQNLNHDAMYWYRQDPGQGLRLIYYSQIVNDFQKGDIAEGYSVSREKKESFPLTVTSAQKNPTAFYLCASSIQDSYEQYFGPGTRLTVT.

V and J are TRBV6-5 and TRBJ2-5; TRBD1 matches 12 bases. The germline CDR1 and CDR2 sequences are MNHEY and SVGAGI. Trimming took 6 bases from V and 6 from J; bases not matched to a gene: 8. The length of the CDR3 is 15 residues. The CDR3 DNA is TGTGCCAGCAGGCCCGGGACAGGGGGCGTTAAGACCCAGTACTTC. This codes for CASRPGTGGVKTQYF.

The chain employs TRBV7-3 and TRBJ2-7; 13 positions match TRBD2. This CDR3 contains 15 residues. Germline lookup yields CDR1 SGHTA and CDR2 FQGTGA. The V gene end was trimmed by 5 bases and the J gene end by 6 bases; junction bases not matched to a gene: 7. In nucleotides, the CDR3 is TGTGCCAGCAGCCTGGGGACTAGCGGGAACTCCGAGCAGTACTTC. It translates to CASSLGTSGNSEQYF.

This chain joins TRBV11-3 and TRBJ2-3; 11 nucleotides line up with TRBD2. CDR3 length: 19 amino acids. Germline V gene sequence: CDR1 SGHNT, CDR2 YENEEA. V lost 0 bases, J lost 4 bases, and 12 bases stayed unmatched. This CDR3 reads CASSLDLLSSGRHPDTQYF. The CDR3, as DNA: TGTGCCAGCAGCTTAGATCTTTTGTCTAGCGGGAGGCACCCAGATACGCAGTATTTT. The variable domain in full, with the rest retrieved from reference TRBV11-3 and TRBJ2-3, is EAGVVQSPRYKIIEKKQPVAFWCNPISGHNTLYWYLQNLGQGPELLIRYENEEAVDDSQLPKDRFSAERLKGVDSTLKIQPAELGDSAVYLCASSLDLLSSGRHPDTQYFGPGTRLTVL.

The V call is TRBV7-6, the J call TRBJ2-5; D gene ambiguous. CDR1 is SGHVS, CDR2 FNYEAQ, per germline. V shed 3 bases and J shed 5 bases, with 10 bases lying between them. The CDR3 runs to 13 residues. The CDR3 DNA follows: TGTGCCAGCAGCTTTTCCGACACTGAGACCCAGTACTTC. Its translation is CASSFSDTETQYF.